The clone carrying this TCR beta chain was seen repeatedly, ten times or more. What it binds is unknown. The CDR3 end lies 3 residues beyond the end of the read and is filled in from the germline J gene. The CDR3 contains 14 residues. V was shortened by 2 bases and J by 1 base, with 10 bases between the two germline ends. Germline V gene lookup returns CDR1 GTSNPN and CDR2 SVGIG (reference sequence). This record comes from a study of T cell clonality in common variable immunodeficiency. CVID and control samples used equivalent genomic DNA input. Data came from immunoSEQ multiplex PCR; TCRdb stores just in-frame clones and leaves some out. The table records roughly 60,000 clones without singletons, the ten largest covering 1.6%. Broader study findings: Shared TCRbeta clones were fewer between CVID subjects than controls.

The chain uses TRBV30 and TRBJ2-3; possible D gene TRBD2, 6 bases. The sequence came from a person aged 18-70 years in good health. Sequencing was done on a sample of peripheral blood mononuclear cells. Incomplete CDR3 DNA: TGTGCCTGGAGTATTAGCGGAGGCACAGATACG. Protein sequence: CAWSISGGTDT. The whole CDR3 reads CAWSISGGTDTQYF.